The source of this TCR beta chain is a study of T cell responses to AZD1222 COVID-19 vaccine. Assay: immunoSEQ multiplex PCR; the TCRdb copy retains only in-frame clones and omits some. The repertoire has approximately 190,000 clones, 85% to 95% of them found once; the top ten carry approximately 1.5%. This clone was recorded once. Trimming pared 6 bases from V and 0 bases from J, leaving 9 bases between. Germline V gene lookup returns CDR1 MDHEN and CDR2 SYDVKM. This CDR3 is 14 amino acids long. The receptor was isolated from an adult in good health. The chain employs TRBV28 and TRBJ2-1; D remains unclear. The sequencing here drew on peripheral blood, taken on day 0 of AZD1222 vaccination. CDR3 bases: TGTGCCAGCAGAATCACGAGCTCCTACAATGAGCAGTTCTTC. It translates to CASRITSSYNEQFF.